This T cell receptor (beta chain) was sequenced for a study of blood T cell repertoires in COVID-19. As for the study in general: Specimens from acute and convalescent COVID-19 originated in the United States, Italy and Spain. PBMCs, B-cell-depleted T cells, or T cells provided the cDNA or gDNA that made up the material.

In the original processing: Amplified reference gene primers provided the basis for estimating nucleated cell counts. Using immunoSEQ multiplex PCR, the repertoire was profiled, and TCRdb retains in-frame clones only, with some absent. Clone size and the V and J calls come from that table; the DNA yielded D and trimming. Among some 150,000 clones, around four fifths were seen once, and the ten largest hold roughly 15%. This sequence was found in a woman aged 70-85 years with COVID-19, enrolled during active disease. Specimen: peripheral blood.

In nucleotides, the CDR3 is TGTGCCATCACCGTGACAGAGTCTTATGGCTACACCTTC. Translated: CAITVTESYGYTF. The chain is built from TRBV10-3 and TRBJ1-2, with a weak D call TRBD1 (5 bases). Germline V gene lookup returns CDR1 ENHRY and CDR2 SYGVKD. The CDR3 contains 13 residues. Trimming left V 7 bases short and J 5 bases short, with 14 bases between.